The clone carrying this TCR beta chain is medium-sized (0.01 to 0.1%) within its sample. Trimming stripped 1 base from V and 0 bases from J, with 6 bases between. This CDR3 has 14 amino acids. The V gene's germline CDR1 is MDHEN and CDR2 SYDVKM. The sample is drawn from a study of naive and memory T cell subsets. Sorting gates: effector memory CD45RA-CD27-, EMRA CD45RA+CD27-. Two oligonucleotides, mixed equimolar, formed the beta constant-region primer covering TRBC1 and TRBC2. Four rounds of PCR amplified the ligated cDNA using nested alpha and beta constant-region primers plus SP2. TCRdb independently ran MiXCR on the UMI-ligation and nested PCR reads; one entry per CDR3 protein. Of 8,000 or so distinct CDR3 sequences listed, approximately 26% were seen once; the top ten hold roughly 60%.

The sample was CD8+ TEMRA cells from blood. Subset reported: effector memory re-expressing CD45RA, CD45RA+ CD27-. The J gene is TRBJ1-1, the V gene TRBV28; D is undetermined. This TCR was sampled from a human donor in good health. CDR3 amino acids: CASSLFTLNTEAFF. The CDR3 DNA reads TGTGCCAGCAGTTTATTCACCTTGAACACTGAAGCTTTCTTT. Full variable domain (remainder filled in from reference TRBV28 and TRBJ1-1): DVKVTQSSRYLVKRTGEKVFLECVQDMDHENMFWYRQDPGLGLRLIYFSYDVKMKEKGDIPEGYSVSREKKERFSLILESASTNQTSMYLCASSLFTLNTEAFFGQGTRLTVV.